The 19 T cell receptor beta chains reported below all come from one sample, sequenced in a study of PD-1 blockade in classical Hodgkin lymphoma. TCRdb's copy holds only in-frame clones and misses some; the assay was immunoSEQ multiplex PCR. The table lists 10,000 or so clones, 74% of them singletons. The time point denotes: cycle 4 day 1 (C4D1), after less than 7 weeks of nivolumab. Every single patient, without exception, relapsed after autologous stem cell transplantation, and brentuximab vedotin exposure varied. The investigators isolated CD8+ T cells from thawed PBMCs using magnetic negative selection. The sample consisted of CD8+ T cells from blood, taken before the fourth cycle of nivolumab. These receptor sequences come from a human donor with classical Hodgkin lymphoma.

The chain is built from TRBV7-9 and TRBJ2-7; 7 nucleotides line up with TRBD1. The ends lost 8 bases at V and 0 bases at J; junction bases unmatched: 22. The germline V gene encodes CDR1 SEHNR and CDR2 FQNEAQ (reference sequence). The CDR3 extends over 19 amino acids. As DNA, the CDR3 is TGTGCCAGCCTTGGGCCCCTCCTCCTATCCGGGACAGTCTCCTACGAGCAGTACTTC. Its translation: CASLGPLLLSGTVSYEQYF.

This rearrangement joins TRBV7-8 to TRBJ2-3; D is ambiguous. Trimming shortened V by 0 bases and J by 2 bases, and 9 bases separated the two germline ends. The CDR3 covers 15 residues. Germline V gives CDR1 SGHVS, CDR2 FQNEAQ. CDR3 protein: CASSLASLFTDTQYF. CDR3 in DNA: TGTGCCAGCAGCTTAGCGAGCCTTTTCACAGATACGCAGTATTTT.

V usage is TRBV9 and J usage is TRBJ2-3, with 10 bases that match TRBD2. The CDR3 totals 16 residues. V dropped 0 bases and J dropped 2; count of bases not matched to a gene: 3. Looked up from germline, CDR1 is SGDLS and CDR2 is YYNGEE. The CDR3 spells CASSVGTSGNTDTQYF. CDR3 bases: TGTGCCAGCAGCGTAGGGACTAGCGGAAACACAGATACGCAGTATTTT.

The chain has TRBV19 and TRBJ2-1; 11 bases fit TRBD2. The CDR3 is 16 residues long. From germline, CDR1 is LNHDA and CDR2 SQIVND (reference sequence). Germline trimming cut 6 bases from V and 4 bases from J; bases unmatched to any gene: 8. CDR3 sequence reads: CASSLSSGGPYNEQFF. The CDR3 nucleotides are TGTGCCAGTAGCCTATCTAGCGGGGGGCCTTACAATGAGCAGTTCTTC.

The rearrangement links TRBV19 to TRBJ2-3, with D perhaps TRBD1 or TRBD2 (6 bases each). This CDR3 contains 17 residues. CDR1 is LNHDA, CDR2 SQIVND, per germline (reference sequence). Trimming stripped 5 bases from V and 2 bases from J, with 20 bases between. The CDR3 bases are TGTGCCAGTAGTCCCCCGGGGGCGCGGGTCTACACAGATACGCAGTATTTT. Amino acid sequence: CASSPPGARVYTDTQYF.

This sequence joins TRBV2 and TRBJ1-2; no clear D gene. Per the germline V gene, CDR1 is SNHLY and CDR2 is FYNNEI. The CDR3 spans 11 residues. V shed 7 bases and J shed 10 bases, with 13 bases lying between them. CDR3 sequence (DNA): TGTGCCAGCAAGTTGGGCTTATTCTACACCTTC. Amino acids: CASKLGLFYTF.

With respect to this clone: Distinct nucleotide sequences in the sample also encode this CDR3. The CDR3 DNA sequence: TGTGCCAGCAGCTTGTATTTCGCTGAAGCTTTCTTT. This sequence encodes CASSLYFAEAFF. V gene TRBV5-6 combines with J gene TRBJ1-1; D gene ambiguous. The germline V and J ends were trimmed by 1 base and 6 bases, with 7 bases remaining between them. The germline gives CDR1 SGHDT, CDR2 YYEEEE. This CDR3 contains 12 residues. The full variable domain, its missing parts supplied by reference TRBV5-6 and TRBJ1-1, is DAGVTQSPTHLIKTRGQQVTLRCSPKSGHDTVSWYQQALGQGPQFIFQYYEEEERQRGNFPDRFSGHQFPNYSSELNVNALLLGDSALYLCASSLYFAEAFFGQGTRLTVV.

This clone was observed once. This chain links TRBV5-1 with TRBJ1-1; the D is unclear. The V end lost 3 bases, the J end lost 0 bases, and 6 bases lay between the germline ends. Germline CDR1 is SGHRS and CDR2 is YFSETQ. The CDR3 consists of 13 residues. The CDR3 coding sequence is TGCGCCAGCAGCTCTTCTCTGAACACTGAAGCTTTCTTT. Translation: CASSSSLNTEAFF.

The chain couples TRBV27 to TRBJ1-2, with 11 bases lining up with TRBD1. This CDR3 is 14 amino acids long. Looked up from germline, CDR1 is MNHEY and CDR2 is SMNVEV (reference sequence). The V gene end was trimmed by 4 bases and the J gene end by 5 bases; junction bases not matched to a gene: 3. CDR3 nucleotides: TGTGCCAGCAGTTCTGGACAGGGGGCGTATGGCTACACCTTC. It is translated as CASSSGQGAYGYTF.

V and J are TRBV7-9 and TRBJ1-3, with D perhaps matching TRBD1 (6 bases). There are 13 residues in the CDR3. The ends were cut back, 5 bases at V and 1 base at J, with 6 bases in the middle. Germline-derived CDR1 and CDR2 are SEHNR and FQNEAQ (reference sequence). In nucleotides, the CDR3 is TGTGCCAGCAGCACAGGGTCTGGAAACACCATATATTTT. Its protein product is CASSTGSGNTIYF. The whole variable domain, remainder taken from reference TRBV7-9 and TRBJ1-3, is DTGVSQNPRHKITKRGQNVTFRCDPISEHNRLYWYRQTLGQGPEFLTYFQNEAQLEKSRLLSDRFSAERPKGSFSTLEIQRTEQGDSAMYLCASSTGSGNTIYFGEGSWLTVV.

This chain uses TRBV11-2 with TRBJ1-2; TRBD1 matches 10 bases. Trimming at V came to 1 base and at J to 8 bases, leaving 7 bases not matched to a gene. CDR1 SGHAT and CDR2 FQNNGV come from the germline V gene. This CDR3 spans 15 amino acids. Here the CDR3 reads CASSLGTGGAIGYTF. The CDR3 nucleotides read TGTGCCAGCAGCTTAGGGACAGGGGGAGCTATAGGCTACACCTTC.

With respect to this clone: The conserved phenylalanine or tryptophan normally closing the CDR3 is absent here, so this likely arose from a read error. The V gene is TRBV28, the J gene TRBJ1-1; D remains ambiguous. The CDR3 runs 15 residues. Germline V gene lookup returns CDR1 MDHEN and CDR2 SYDVKM. Trimming removed 6 bases from V and 11 bases from J, with 25 bases in between. The chain's CDR3 is CASSNVGSLPEGAFS. CDR3 DNA: TGTGCCAGCAGCAATGTCGGTAGTCTCCCTGAAGGGGCTTTCTCT.

This clone was observed once. The J gene is TRBJ2-7, the V gene TRBV2; the D is unclear. V was pared by 6 bases and J by 3 bases, with 12 bases between. CDR1 and CDR2 from the germline V gene are SNHLY and FYNNEI. CDR3 size: 13 residues. CDR3 coding DNA: TGTGCCAGCAGAGGCCTCCCAAACTACGAGCAGTACTTC. Its translation: CASRGLPNYEQYF. Complete variable domain (other parts from reference TRBV2 and TRBJ2-7): EPEVTQTPSHQVTQMGQEVILRCVPISNHLYFYWYRQILGQKVEFLVSFYNNEISEKSEIFDDQFSVERPDGSNFTLKIRSTKLEDSAMYFCASRGLPNYEQYFGPGTRLTVT.

This chain uses TRBV27 with TRBJ2-7; 8 bases agree with TRBD2. J was trimmed by 4 bases and V by 2 bases; bases with no gene match: 10. The CDR3 contains 16 residues. CDR1 is MNHEY, CDR2 SMNVEV, per germline (reference sequence). CDR3 in DNA: TGTGCCAGCAGTTTAGGAACCGGGACTAGTGGGTACGAGCAGTACTTC. Residues: CASSLGTGTSGYEQYF.

The chain joins TRBV6-5 to TRBJ1-5; D gene ambiguous. V was trimmed by 0 bases and J by 3 bases, leaving 3 bases between them. From germline, CDR1 is MNHEY and CDR2 SVGAGI. CDR3 length: 13 residues. The DNA for the CDR3 is TGTGCCAGCAGTTACTCCGACAATCAGCCCCAGCATTTT. Its protein is CASSYSDNQPQHF.

This sequence joins TRBV29-1 and TRBJ2-1; D ambiguous. Germline values: CDR1 SQVTM, CDR2 ANQGSEA. The germline V and J ends were trimmed by 3 bases and 3 bases, with 6 bases remaining between them. The CDR3 runs 12 residues. CDR3 amino acids: CSVEWDYNEQFF. DNA for the CDR3: TGCAGCGTTGAGTGGGACTACAATGAGCAGTTCTTC.

The J gene is TRBJ2-5, the V gene TRBV5-8, with D uncertain. The J call could be wrong; TRBJ2-7 is a better fit for the DNA end. CDR1 and CDR2 from the germline V gene are SGHTS and YDEGEE. The CDR3 contains 17 residues. The DNA of the CDR3 is TGTGCCAAGCTTAAAGCTTCAGGAACGGGCAAATCCTACGAGCAGTACTTC. Amino acids: CAKLKASGTGKSYEQYF.

This sequence joins TRBV2 and TRBJ2-1; 12 bases fit TRBD2. The CDR3 contains 15 residues. Germline loops: CDR1 SNHLY, CDR2 FYNNEI. The J segment lost 3 bases and the V segment lost 5 bases, leaving 2 bases of the junction unmatched. CDR3 nucleotide sequence: TGTGCCAGCAGTTTGACTAGCGGGGGCTACAATGAGCAGTTCTTC. Residues: CASSLTSGGYNEQFF. Looking up the rest from reference TRBV2 and TRBJ2-1 gives the full variable domain: EPEVTQTPSHQVTQMGQEVILRCVPISNHLYFYWYRQILGQKVEFLVSFYNNEISEKSEIFDDQFSVERPDGSNFTLKIRSTKLEDSAMYFCASSLTSGGYNEQFFGPGTRLTVL.

The chain carries TRBV6-5 and TRBJ2-1; D may match TRBD1 or TRBD2 (5 bases each). This CDR3 region has 14 residues. Trimming shortened V by 2 bases and J by 6 bases, and 11 bases separated the two germline ends. Germline loops: CDR1 MNHEY, CDR2 SVGAGI. CDR3 bases: TGTGCCAGCAGTTACCCGGGACCGGGCAATGAGCAGTTCTTC. Translation: CASSYPGPGNEQFF.